This T cell receptor (beta chain) was observed in a study of identical twins. V dropped 0 bases and J dropped 9 bases, with 21 bases sitting between them. The CDR3 sequence is 17 residues long. The germline CDR1 and CDR2 sequences are LGHNA and YNFKEQ. In TCRdb, the 5' RACE reads were re-called with MiXCR into one record per CDR3 protein. This repertoire shows about 340,000 distinct CDR3 sequences, 9% to 10% found once; its top ten account for over 7%. The chain couples TRBV4-2 to TRBJ2-1, with D tentatively TRBD1 or TRBD2 (6 bases each). This clonotype was sampled from a woman between 45 and 65 years old in good health. Material for sequencing was naive T cells sorted from blood. DNA for the CDR3: TGTGCCAGCAGCCAAGATCGCACCCCGGGGGCCCTGATTGAGCAGTTCTTC. Amino acids: CASSQDRTPGALIEQFF.